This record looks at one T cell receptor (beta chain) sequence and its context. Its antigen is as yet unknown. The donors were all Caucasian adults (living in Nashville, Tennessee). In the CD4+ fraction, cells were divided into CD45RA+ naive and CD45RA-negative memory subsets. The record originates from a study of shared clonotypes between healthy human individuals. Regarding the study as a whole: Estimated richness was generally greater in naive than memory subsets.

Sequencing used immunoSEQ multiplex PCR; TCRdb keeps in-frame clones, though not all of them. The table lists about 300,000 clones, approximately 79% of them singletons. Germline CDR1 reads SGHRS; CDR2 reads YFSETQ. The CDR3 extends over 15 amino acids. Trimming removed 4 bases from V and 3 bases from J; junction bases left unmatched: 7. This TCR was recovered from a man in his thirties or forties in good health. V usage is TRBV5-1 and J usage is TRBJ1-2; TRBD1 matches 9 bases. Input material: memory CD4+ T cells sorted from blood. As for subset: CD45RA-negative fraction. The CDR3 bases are TGCGCCAGCAGCCTGCTGGGACAGGGAGACTATGGCTACACCTTC. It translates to CASSLLGQGDYGYTF.